This T cell receptor beta chain was profiled in a study of CD8 T cells in ankylosing spondylitis. This clonotype was recorded at least ten times. The V gene's germline CDR1 is SGHRS and CDR2 YFSETQ. Trimming took 4 bases from V and 1 from J, leaving 5 bases between them. The CDR3 runs 13 residues. TCRdb reanalysed the 5' RACE reads using MiXCR and keeps one entry per CDR3 protein. This table holds a few hundred thousand distinct CDR3 sequences, around a tenth found once. The chain carries TRBV5-1 and TRBJ2-2; no definite D call. Sample: blood, either unsorted or a sorted T cell fraction (not recorded which). The TCR was taken from a male donor with ankylosing spondylitis or in good health (not recorded which). CDR3 protein: CASSTVNTGELFF. In DNA, the CDR3 is TGCGCCAGCAGCACGGTGAACACCGGGGAGCTGTTTTTT.